These 11 T cell receptor beta chains were sequenced from one sample in a study of T-cell reconstitution after alpha-beta-depleted transplantation in children. As it was prepared, the TCRbeta library received unique molecular identifiers. Via MiXCR, TCRdb re-called the PCR reads, giving one row per CDR3 protein. The sample includes hundreds of thousands of distinct CDR3 sequences, approximately 19% of them seen just once. Sequenced here: PBMCs, mostly from graft donor cells, sampled 360 days after TCRalphabeta/CD19-depleted stem cell transplant. All receptors derive from a male patient between 2 and 10 years old who had a stem cell transplant for acute lymphoblastic leukemia, so the T cells may come from the graft donor.

The sample holds a few counts of this clonotype. The chain employs TRBV28 and TRBJ2-7; possibly TRBD1 for D (6 bases). This CDR3 is 13 amino acids long. The germline CDR1 and CDR2 sequences are MDHEN and SYDVKM. V was trimmed by 6 bases and J by 6 bases, leaving 15 bases between them. Here the CDR3 DNA reads TGTGCCAGCAGCTCTACAGGGTTTGGCGAGCAGTACTTC. This gives the protein CASSSTGFGEQYF.

This clonotype was seen repeatedly, ten times or more. The V call is TRBV5-1, the J call TRBJ1-1, with a tentative D call TRBD1 (6 bases). V was shortened by 0 bases and J by 0 bases, with 18 bases between the two germline ends. The CDR3 extends over 18 amino acids. Germline lookup yields CDR1 SGHRS and CDR2 YFSETQ. Here the CDR3 DNA reads TGCGCCAGCAGCTTGGATGGGGCCAGGGGCCTACTGAACACTGAAGCTTTCTTT. It specifies CASSLDGARGLLNTEAFF.

This clonotype showed up just a few times. The chain combines TRBV6-1 with TRBJ1-3, with D possibly TRBD1 on 6 matching bases. In germline, CDR1 is MNHNS, CDR2 SASEGT. V lost 6 bases, J lost 4 bases, and 16 bases lay in between. This CDR3 contains 15 residues. CDR3 nucleotide sequence: TGTGCCAGCAGCCGGGAGGGACACGAGGGAAACACCATATATTTT. Protein product: CASSREGHEGNTIYF.

The CDR3 sequence is CSARGGQVEAKNIQYF. CDR3 DNA: TGCAGTGCTAGAGGGGGACAGGTTGAAGCCAAAAACATTCAGTACTTC. The chain employs TRBV20-1 and TRBJ2-4, with 8 bases lining up with TRBD1. The germline V gene encodes CDR1 DFQATT and CDR2 SNEGSKA (reference sequence). The CDR3 length is 16 residues. Unmatched junction bases numbered 5, after V lost 1 base and J lost 0 bases.

The J gene is TRBJ2-7, the V gene TRBV29-1, with D perhaps being TRBD1 or TRBD2 (6 bases each). CDR3 size: 15 residues. Trimming took 4 bases from V and 1 from J, leaving 17 bases between them. CDR1 and CDR2 (germline): SQVTM, ANQGSEA. CDR3 DNA: TGCAGCGTTGGGGGGGCCAGTAGATCGTCCTACGAGCAGTACTTC. This encodes CSVGGASRSSYEQYF.

This clonotype appeared many times. This rearrangement joins TRBV10-3 to TRBJ1-2; D unclear. The CDR3 loop spans 15 amino acids. Trimming took off 2 bases at V and 4 bases at J, with 14 bases between the two ends. Germline CDR1 reads ENHRY; CDR2 reads SYGVKD. DNA for the CDR3: TGTGCCATCAGTGAGCCTCATGGGGATGTCTATGGCTACACCTTC. This sequence encodes CAISEPHGDVYGYTF.

This clonotype was observed a handful of times. The rearrangement joins TRBV12-5 to TRBJ2-7; the match to TRBD2 covers 7 bases. After removal of 5 bases from V and 2 bases from J, the junction contained 3 bases not matched to a gene. CDR1 LGHNT and CDR2 FRNRAP come from the germline V gene. CDR3 length: 13 amino acids. The CDR3 is CASGRGGPYEQYF. CDR3 DNA sequence: TGTGCTAGTGGTCGCGGGGGTCCCTACGAGCAGTACTTC. The variable domain in full, with the rest retrieved from reference TRBV12-5 and TRBJ2-7, is DARVTQTPRHKVTEMGQEVTMRCQPILGHNTVFWYRQTMMQGLELLAYFRNRAPLDDSGMPKDRFSAEMPDATLATLKIQPSEPRDSAVYFCASGRGGPYEQYFGPGTRLTVT.

This clonotype showed up just a few times. This chain joins TRBV12-3 or TRBV12-4 and TRBJ1-5; 9 bases align to TRBD1. The V and J ends lost 8 bases and 6 bases, in that order; junction bases with no gene match: 8. The length of the CDR3 is 14 residues. The CDR3 region is CASGLGQGIQPQHF. The CDR3, as DNA: TGTGCCAGCGGACTGGGACAGGGAATTCAGCCCCAGCATTTT.

This clonotype was observed a few times. The chain joins TRBV7-2 to TRBJ2-7; possible D gene TRBD2, 6 bases. V was cut by 5 bases and J by 6 bases, with 17 bases left in between. From germline, CDR1 is SGHTA and CDR2 FQGNSA. The CDR3 covers 14 residues. The CDR3 DNA sequence: TGTGCCAGCAGCCCAGGGACTGCCTGGGGCGAGCAGTACTTC. Translation: CASSPGTAWGEQYF.

Only a few counts were recorded for this clonotype. V and J are TRBV12-3 or TRBV12-4 and TRBJ2-5; D gene ambiguous. Trimming left V 5 bases short and J 5 bases short, with 9 bases between. This CDR3 spans 12 amino acids. This CDR3 is CASSQLWETQYF. CDR3 sequence (DNA): TGTGCCAGCAGTCAGCTGTGGGAGACCCAGTACTTC.

This clonotype was found a few times. The chain couples TRBV12-3 or TRBV12-4 to TRBJ2-4, with 10 bases aligning to TRBD1. The CDR3 is 14 amino acids. V lost 2 bases to trimming and J lost 7 bases; unmatched junction nucleotides: 2. This CDR3 is CASSLRGQGNIQYF. CDR3 DNA sequence: TGTGCCAGCAGTTTAAGGGGACAGGGGAACATTCAGTACTTC.